The clone carrying this TCR beta chain has just one count. The data originate from a study of blood T cell repertoires in COVID-19. At the level of the study: The United States, Italy and Spain were the sources of the acute and convalescent COVID-19 samples. From T cells, B-cell-depleted T cells, or PBMCs came the material, which was cDNA or gDNA.

The data were produced by immunoSEQ multiplex PCR, yet TCRdb's version contains in-frame clones alone and is incomplete. The sample lists some 250,000 clones, about nine tenths seen once, with 3.5% to 4% in the top ten. Study members were between about 18 and 89 years old and lived in over 20 US regions. Participants were placed into cohorts based on the clinical history they reported. V was cut by 2 bases and J by 3 bases, with 10 bases left in between. The germline V gene has CDR1 SGHRS and CDR2 YFSETQ. The CDR3 loop spans 14 amino acids. This TCR came from a woman aged 25 to 39 with acute COVID-19. The gene calls are TRBV5-1 and TRBJ2-3; D is undetermined. Material: PBMCs or T cells enriched from blood (not recorded which). The chain's CDR3 is CASSFGDGTDTQYF. CDR3 DNA: TGCGCCAGCAGCTTCGGTGACGGGACAGATACGCAGTATTTT.